The present T cell receptor beta chain was sequenced within a study of response to subunit inactivated influenza vaccine. General study results and limits: Few new T cells, the authors suggested, are recruited by each seasonal influenza vaccination.

On this clonotype itself: No antigen is known for it.

One entry per CDR3 protein, called by TCRdb with MiXCR from the RT-PCR reads. The table records about 310,000 distinct CDR3 sequences, 20% to 25% of them present only once. This TCR derives from a man between 50 and 69 years old who received an inactivated influenza vaccine. The sequenced sample was PBMCs from blood, obtained less than 22 months after vaccination.

Written as DNA, the CDR3 is TGCGCCAGCAGCCAAAACAGGGGGAACGGCGAGCAGTACTTC. This encodes CASSQNRGNGEQYF. V usage is TRBV4-3 and J usage is TRBJ2-7; 8 nucleotides align to TRBD1. Trimming took 2 bases from V and 6 from J; bases not matched to a gene: 6. Germline values: CDR1 LGHNA, CDR2 YSLEER. The CDR3 has 14 amino acids.